The table lists the clone carrying this T cell receptor beta chain with a few counts. A second PCR of 7 to 11 cycles used a sample-barcoded 5' primer and a J-beta primer mix. Tags on each cDNA molecule came from a template-switch adaptor with 12 random nucleotides. TCRdb re-called the 5' RACE reads with MiXCR, one entry per CDR3 protein. The repertoire includes fewer than 1 million distinct CDR3 sequences, approximately 44% of them detected once, and approximately 19% sits in the top ten. The CDR3 is 16 amino acids. Germline V gives CDR1 SGHTA, CDR2 FQGNSA. V lost 0 bases, J lost 3 bases, and 13 bases lay in between. The entry originates in a study of blood T cells in healthy people across ages. Per-sample PBMC isolation yielded at least 6.5 million cells.

The gene calls are TRBV7-2 and TRBJ2-3; maybe TRBD2 (5 bases). The specimen sequenced was blood. The TCR originated in a man aged 55 to 70 in good health. CDR3 loop: CASSLASSAGTDTQYF. The CDR3 region has the DNA TGTGCCAGCAGCTTAGCTTCTAGTGCGGGTACAGATACGCAGTATTTT.